The 29 T cell receptor beta chains presented below share a single source sample, sequenced in a study of CXCR3-negative and CXCR3-positive naive CD8 T cells. Libraries of TRB cDNA were made by 5' RACE and carried UMIs. TCRdb re-called the 5' RACE reads; every CDR3 protein appears as one record, without DNA. This sample's clone table lists under 75,000 distinct CDR3 sequences. Sequenced sample: naive CXCR3- CD8+ T cells from blood. Subset specified: CD45RO-CCR7+CD27+CD95- naive CD8+ T cells lacking CXCR3 (TNR3-). These receptors all come from a human donor in good health. Some clones in this sample may be carry-over from other donors' samples.

The J gene is TRBJ1-1, the V gene TRBV30; TCRdb outputs TRBD1, but without DNA this stays unchecked. CDR3 length: 13 residues. Germline CDR1 GTSNPN, CDR2 SVGIG (reference sequence). This chain's CDR3 is CAWNEGVGTEAFF.

V and J are TRBV28 and TRBJ2-1. CDR1 MDHEN and CDR2 SYDVKM come from the germline V gene. The CDR3 length is 14 residues. This chain's CDR3 is CASSSGTSYNEQFF.

This chain joins TRBV12-3 or TRBV12-4 and TRBJ1-2; TCRdb's D call of TRBD1 is untestable without DNA. This CDR3 spans 15 amino acids. The CDR3 sequence: CASSFGTGVNYGYTF.

The chain is built from TRBV20-1 and TRBJ1-4. This CDR3 contains 11 residues. The germline gives CDR1 DFQATT, CDR2 SNEGSKA (reference sequence). The CDR3 reads CSALIGVKLFF.

CDR3 in amino acids: CASMQGGTEAFF. This chain joins TRBV19 and TRBJ1-1; TCRdb returns TRBD1, unconfirmable since there is no DNA. CDR3 length: 12 amino acids. In germline, CDR1 is LNHDA, CDR2 SQIVND (reference sequence).

The chain carries TRBV7-2 and TRBJ1-6; with no DNA, the TCRdb D assignment of TRBD1 cannot be verified. CDR1 and CDR2 from the germline V gene are SGHTA and FQGNSA. The CDR3 is 19 amino acids. The CDR3 is CASSLKGQGSSSYNSPLHF. Complete variable domain (other parts from reference TRBV7-2 and TRBJ1-6): GAGVSQSPSNKVTEKGKDVELRCDPISGHTALYWYRQSLGQGLEFLIYFQGNSAPDKSGLPSDRFSAERTGGSVSTLTIQRTQQEDSAVYLCASSLKGQGSSSYNSPLHFGNGTRLTVT.

This chain joins TRBV20-1 and TRBJ2-2. CDR1 and CDR2 from the germline V gene are DFQATT and SNEGSKA (reference sequence). The CDR3 is made up of 15 amino acids. The CDR3 sequence is CSARGVGGDTGELFF.

The J gene is TRBJ2-3, the V gene TRBV20-1. The CDR3 spans 13 residues. CDR1 is DFQATT and CDR2 is SNEGSKA in the germline V gene (reference sequence). CDR3 region: CSARSTHPDTQYF.

The rearrangement links TRBV12-3 or TRBV12-4 to TRBJ1-1; as DNA is missing, the TRBD1 call by TCRdb cannot be tested. This CDR3 comprises 14 residues. The CDR3 protein is CASRDQTGVTEAFF.

The gene calls are TRBV27 and TRBJ2-5; the D gene TCRdb calls, TRBD1, cannot be checked with no DNA. CDR1 and CDR2 (germline): MNHEY, SMNVEV (reference sequence). The CDR3 is made up of 15 amino acids. The CDR3 sequence is CASSHHRDLQETQYF.

The chain employs TRBV28 and TRBJ1-4. Germline V gives CDR1 MDHEN, CDR2 SYDVKM. CDR3 length: 13 amino acids. The chain's CDR3 is CASSLTTLEKLFF. The whole variable domain, filled in from reference TRBV28 and TRBJ1-4, reads DVKVTQSSRYLVKRTGEKVFLECVQDMDHENMFWYRQDPGLGLRLIYFSYDVKMKEKGDIPEGYSVSREKKERFSLILESASTNQTSMYLCASSLTTLEKLFFGSGTQLSVL.

V gene TRBV29-1 combines with J gene TRBJ2-5. The CDR3 runs 12 residues. Germline CDR1 is SQVTM and CDR2 is ANQGSEA. The CDR3 sequence: CSVEWFQETQYF.

The rearrangement links TRBV29-1 to TRBJ2-5; TCRdb's D gene call, TRBD1, goes unchecked for lack of DNA. This CDR3 is 13 amino acids long. Germline V gene lookup returns CDR1 SQVTM and CDR2 ANQGSEA. The CDR3 here is CSVDAGQFETQYF.

The chain employs TRBV2 and TRBJ2-1. The CDR3 sequence is 16 residues long. The germline V gene has CDR1 SNHLY and CDR2 FYNNEI. The CDR3 sequence is CASSDSAGGYYNEQFF. The full variable domain, rest sourced from reference TRBV2 and TRBJ2-1, is EPEVTQTPSHQVTQMGQEVILRCVPISNHLYFYWYRQILGQKVEFLVSFYNNEISEKSEIFDDQFSVERPDGSNFTLKIRSTKLEDSAMYFCASSDSAGGYYNEQFFGPGTRLTVL.

V and J are TRBV29-1 and TRBJ2-4; TCRdb names TRBD2, which stays unverified in the absence of DNA. This CDR3 contains 18 residues. In germline, CDR1 is SQVTM, CDR2 ANQGSEA. This chain's CDR3 is CSVVGLDSVILAKNIQYF.

This chain uses TRBV12-3 or TRBV12-4 with TRBJ2-1; TCRdb selects TRBD1, and the lack of DNA leaves this call unchecked. This CDR3 has 15 residues. The CDR3 loop is CASSLVSRGGGEQFF.

This chain links TRBV7-9 with TRBJ2-7; as DNA is missing, the TRBD1 call by TCRdb cannot be tested. This CDR3 region has 13 residues. CDR1 is SEHNR, CDR2 FQNEAQ, per germline (reference sequence). CDR3 in amino acids: CASSPRDDYEQYF.

This chain connects TRBV28 to TRBJ2-3; TCRdb gives TRBD1 as the D gene, but with no DNA this cannot be confirmed. Germline V gives CDR1 MDHEN, CDR2 SYDVKM. This CDR3 has 14 residues. The CDR3: CASGYRGRADTQYF.

V usage is TRBV12-3 or TRBV12-4 and J usage is TRBJ2-5; there is no DNA to check the TCRdb D call of TRBD1. The CDR3 is made up of 19 amino acids. CDR3: CASSTSPGQGEGYQETQYF.

The chain is built from TRBV25-1 and TRBJ2-3; as DNA is missing, the TRBD2 call by TCRdb cannot be tested. Germline CDR1 MGHDK, CDR2 SYGVNS. This CDR3 spans 15 amino acids. This CDR3 is CASSLAGGYVDTQYF.

The rearrangement uses TRBV28 and TRBJ2-1; TCRdb names TRBD1, which stays unverified in the absence of DNA. The V gene's germline CDR1 is MDHEN and CDR2 SYDVKM. The CDR3 extends over 17 amino acids. CDR3 amino acids: CASSLGLGDRFYNEQFF.

This chain connects TRBV11-2 to TRBJ2-5; TCRdb picks TRBD1, but there is no DNA to check that call. Germline CDR1 reads SGHAT; CDR2 reads FQNNGV. This CDR3 region has 15 residues. The CDR3 loop reads CASSLSGQGLETQYF.

The chain couples TRBV5-8 to TRBJ2-3. CDR3 length: 14 amino acids. In germline, CDR1 is SGHTS, CDR2 YDEGEE. CDR3 loop: CASSLEAVTDTQYF.

The CDR3: CASSAATDSNTEAFF. The rearrangement links TRBV4-1 to TRBJ1-1. The CDR3 extends over 15 amino acids. The germline V gene encodes CDR1 MGHRA and CDR2 YSYEKL.

The rearrangement uses TRBV29-1 and TRBJ2-3; TCRdb outputs TRBD2, but without DNA this stays unchecked. The CDR3 sequence is 13 residues long. Per germline, CDR1 SQVTM and CDR2 ANQGSEA. The CDR3 loop reads CSARTGDTDTQYF.

The CDR3 is CSVETRDKYEQYF. The chain joins TRBV29-1 to TRBJ2-7; lacking DNA, the TRBD1 call made by TCRdb goes unchecked. Germline lookup yields CDR1 SQVTM and CDR2 ANQGSEA. The CDR3 loop spans 13 amino acids.

The rearrangement uses TRBV6-2 or TRBV6-3 and TRBJ2-7; without DNA, the TCRdb call of TRBD2 cannot be checked. In germline, CDR1 is MNHEY, CDR2 SVGEGT. CDR3 length: 19 amino acids. The CDR3 spells CASSYSLAIAGVLSYEQYF.

The chain couples TRBV5-1 to TRBJ2-3; the D call of TRBD2 rests on TCRdb alone, since no DNA is present to check it. The CDR3 runs to 17 residues. Germline loops: CDR1 SGHRS, CDR2 YFSETQ. The CDR3 here is CASSPSGNRVVTDTQYF.

This CDR3 reads CASSLVGEQYF. The rearrangement links TRBV5-1 to TRBJ2-7. The CDR3 runs to 11 residues. Germline CDR1 and CDR2: SGHRS and YFSETQ.